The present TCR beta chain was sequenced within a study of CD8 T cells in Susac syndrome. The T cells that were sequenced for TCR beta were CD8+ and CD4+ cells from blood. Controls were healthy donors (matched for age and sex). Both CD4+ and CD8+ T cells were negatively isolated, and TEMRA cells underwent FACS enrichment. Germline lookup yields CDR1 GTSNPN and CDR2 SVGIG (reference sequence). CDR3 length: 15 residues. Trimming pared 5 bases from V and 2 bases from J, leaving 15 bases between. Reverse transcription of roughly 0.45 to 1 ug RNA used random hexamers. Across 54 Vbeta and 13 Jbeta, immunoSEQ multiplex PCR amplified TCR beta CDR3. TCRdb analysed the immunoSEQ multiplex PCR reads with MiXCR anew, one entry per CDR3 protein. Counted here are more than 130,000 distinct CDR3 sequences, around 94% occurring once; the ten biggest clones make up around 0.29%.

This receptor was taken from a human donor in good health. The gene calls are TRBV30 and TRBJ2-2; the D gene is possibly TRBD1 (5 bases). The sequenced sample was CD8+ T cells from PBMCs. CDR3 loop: CAWLVVDSNTGELFF. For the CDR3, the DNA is TGTGCCTGGCTTGTGGTTGACAGTAACACCGGGGAGCTGTTTTTT.